A selection of T cell receptor beta chains follows, all from one sample in a study of cytomegalovirus exposure and HLA in healthy donors. Sequencing used immunoSEQ multiplex PCR; TCRdb keeps in-frame clones, though not all of them. The data show roughly 330,000 clones, around 90% seen once. The sample consisted of PBMCs. These TCRs come from a woman aged 25 to 39 in good health and CMV-seropositive. Each CDR3 is given with its conserved first and last residue. A D gene is named only where the DNA matches it firmly.

j_call: TRBJ2-1
cdr3_length: 15
v_call: TRBV5-1
d_call: TRBD2
cdr3_nt: TGCGCCAGCAGCTTGATAGCGGGGGGGAACAATGAGCAGTTCTTC
cdr3_aa: CASSLIAGGNNEQFF

j_call: TRBJ2-1
cdr3_length: 17
v_call: TRBV5-6
d_call: TRBD2
cdr3_nt: TGTGCCAGCAGCTTGGGACTAGCGGGGGGGCTTTACAATGAGCAGTTCTTC
cdr3_aa: CASSLGLAGGLYNEQFF

j_call: TRBJ2-1
cdr3_length: 16
v_call: TRBV9
d_call: TRBD2
cdr3_nt: TGTGCCAGCAGCGTGGGGACTAGCGGGCCCTACAATGAGCAGTTCTTC
cdr3_aa: CASSVGTSGPYNEQFF

j_call: TRBJ2-7
cdr3_length: 15
v_call: TRBV7-8
d_call: TRBD2
cdr3_nt: TGTGCCAGCAGCTTGAGACTAGCGGGGGCCTACGAGCAGTACTTC
cdr3_aa: CASSLRLAGAYEQYF

j_call: TRBJ1-1
cdr3_length: 11
v_call: TRBV7-8
d_call: -
cdr3_nt: TGTGCCAGCAGGTTGGGGAGTGAAGCTTTCTTT
cdr3_aa: CASRLGSEAFF

j_call: TRBJ1-2
cdr3_length: 14
v_call: TRBV7-2
d_call: -
cdr3_nt: TGTGCCAGCAGCTTAACGGCGCGCGGTAATGGCTACACCTTC
cdr3_aa: CASSLTARGNGYTF

j_call: TRBJ2-6
cdr3_length: 18
v_call: TRBV4-2
d_call: -
cdr3_nt: TGTGCCAGCAGCCAAGGTGGGGGGCCTAAGGCTGGGGCCAACGTCCTGACTTTC
cdr3_aa: CASSQGGGPKAGANVLTF

j_call: TRBJ2-3
cdr3_length: 17
v_call: TRBV6-1
d_call: -
cdr3_nt: TGTGCCAGCAGTGAGACGGGGGACCTCCTCCGGTTCGATACGCAGTATTTT
cdr3_aa: CASSETGDLLRFDTQYF

j_call: TRBJ2-5
cdr3_length: 16
v_call: TRBV28
d_call: TRBD1
cdr3_nt: TGTGCCAGCAGTGCACGCGACAGGGGGCTGCAAGAGACCCAGTACTTC
cdr3_aa: CASSARDRGLQETQYF

j_call: TRBJ2-3
cdr3_length: 18
v_call: TRBV9
d_call: TRBD2
cdr3_nt: TGTGCCAGCAGCCATTATCGACTAGCGGGGGGAACAGGGGATACGCAGTATTTT
cdr3_aa: CASSHYRLAGGTGDTQYF

j_call: TRBJ2-3
cdr3_length: 16
v_call: TRBV5-3
d_call: TRBD2
cdr3_nt: TGTGCCAGAAGATATTTTAGCGGGGCCATCACAGATACGCAGTATTTT
cdr3_aa: CARRYFSGAITDTQYF

j_call: TRBJ1-5
cdr3_length: 13
v_call: TRBV6-5
d_call: -
cdr3_nt: TGTGCCAGCAGACAGGATAGCAATCAGCCCCAGCATTTT
cdr3_aa: CASRQDSNQPQHF

j_call: TRBJ1-1
cdr3_length: 14
v_call: TRBV6-1
d_call: TRBD1
cdr3_nt: TGTGCCAGCAGTGACTGGACAGGGGGCACTGAAGCTTTCTTT
cdr3_aa: CASSDWTGGTEAFF

j_call: TRBJ1-5
cdr3_length: 21
v_call: TRBV7-3
d_call: TRBD1
cdr3_nt: TGTGCCAGCAGCCAAACCCACCGGGACAGGGGAAGTAGCTTTGGCAATCAGCCCCAGCATTTT
cdr3_aa: CASSQTHRDRGSSFGNQPQHF

j_call: TRBJ2-1
cdr3_length: 16
v_call: TRBV2
d_call: -
cdr3_nt: TGTGCCAGCAGTCCGGCCGGGACTGTATATAACAATGAGCAGTTCTTC
cdr3_aa: CASSPAGTVYNNEQFF

j_call: TRBJ1-4
cdr3_length: 15
v_call: TRBV27
d_call: TRBD1
cdr3_nt: TGTGCCAGCAGTCCCAAGGGGGCTTATAATGAAAAACTGTTTTTT
cdr3_aa: CASSPKGAYNEKLFF

j_call: TRBJ2-7
cdr3_length: 16
v_call: TRBV7-6
d_call: -
cdr3_nt: TGTGCCAGCAGCCACTCGGGCGACAGTAACTCCTACGAGCAGTACTTC
cdr3_aa: CASSHSGDSNSYEQYF